The clone carrying this T cell receptor (beta chain) appeared a few times. Its specificity is unknown. This CDR3 has 14 residues. Trimming cost V 6 bases and J 5 bases; bases outside gene matches: 5. The V gene's germline CDR1 is WSHSY and CDR2 SAAADI. This sample was included in a study of cytotoxic CD8 clonotypes in ibrutinib-treated CLL. The overall study: Response was recorded as partial in some 24 patients and complete in 2; at median approximately 65 months, approximately 15 remained remitted and about twelve had progressed. Study results and limitations: The public clonotypes identified were infrequent and showed contraction or stability on treatment. Against age-matched healthy donors, baseline clonality ran higher and tracked circulating CD8+ T-cell counts.

Sequenced by immunoSEQ multiplex PCR; TCRdb stores in-frame clones only, minus some. The table has approximately 84,000 clones, more than 75% seen once. Sequencing used PBMCs, obtained after 12 months of ibrutinib treatment. V usage is TRBV10-2 and J usage is TRBJ1-5; 9 bases map to TRBD1. This TCR derives from a human donor with chronic lymphocytic leukemia. CDR3 region: CASRPGQGYQPQHF. CDR3 coding DNA: TGCGCCAGCAGGCCGGGACAGGGCTATCAGCCCCAGCATTTT.